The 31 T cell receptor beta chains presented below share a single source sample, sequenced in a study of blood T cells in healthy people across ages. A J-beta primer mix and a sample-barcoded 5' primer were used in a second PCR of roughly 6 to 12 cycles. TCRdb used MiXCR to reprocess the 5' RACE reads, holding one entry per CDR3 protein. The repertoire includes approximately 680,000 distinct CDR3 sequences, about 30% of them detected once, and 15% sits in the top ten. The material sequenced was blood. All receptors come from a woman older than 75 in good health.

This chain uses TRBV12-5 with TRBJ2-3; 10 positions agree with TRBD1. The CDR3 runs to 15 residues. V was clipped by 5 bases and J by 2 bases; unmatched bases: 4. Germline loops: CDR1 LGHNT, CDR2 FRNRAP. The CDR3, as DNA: TGTGCTAGTGGTCCGGGGACAGGGGTCACAGATACGCAGTATTTT. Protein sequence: CASGPGTGVTDTQYF.

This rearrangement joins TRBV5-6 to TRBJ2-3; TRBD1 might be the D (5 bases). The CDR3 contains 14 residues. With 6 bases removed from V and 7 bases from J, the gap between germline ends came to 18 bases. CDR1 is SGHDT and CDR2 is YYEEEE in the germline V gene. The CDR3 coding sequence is TGTGCCAGCATCCCCAGGCCAGGGTGTCATACGCAGTATTTT. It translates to CASIPRPGCHTQYF.

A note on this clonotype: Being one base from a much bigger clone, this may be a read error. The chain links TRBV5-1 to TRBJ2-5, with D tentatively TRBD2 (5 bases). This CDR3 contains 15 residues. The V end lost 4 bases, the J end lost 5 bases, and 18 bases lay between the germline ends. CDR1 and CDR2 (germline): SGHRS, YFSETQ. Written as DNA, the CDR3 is TGCGCCAGCAGCCGGCTATATGAGGGATGGGAGACCCAGTACTTC. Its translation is CASSRLYEGWETQYF.

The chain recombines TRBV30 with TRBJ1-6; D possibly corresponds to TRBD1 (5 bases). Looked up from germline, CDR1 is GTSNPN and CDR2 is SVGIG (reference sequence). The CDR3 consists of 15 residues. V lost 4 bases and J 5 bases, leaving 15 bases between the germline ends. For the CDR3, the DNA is TGTGCCTGGACAACGGGGGGGAACCATAATTCACCCCTCCACTTT. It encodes CAWTTGGNHNSPLHF.

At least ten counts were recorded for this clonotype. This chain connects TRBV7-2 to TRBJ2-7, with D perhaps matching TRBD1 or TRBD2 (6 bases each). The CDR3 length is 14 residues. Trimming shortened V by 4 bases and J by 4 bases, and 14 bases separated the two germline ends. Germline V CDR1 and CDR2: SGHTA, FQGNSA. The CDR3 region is CASSSEGGLYEQYF. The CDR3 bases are TGTGCCAGCAGCTCCGAAGGGGGGCTTTACGAGCAGTACTTC.

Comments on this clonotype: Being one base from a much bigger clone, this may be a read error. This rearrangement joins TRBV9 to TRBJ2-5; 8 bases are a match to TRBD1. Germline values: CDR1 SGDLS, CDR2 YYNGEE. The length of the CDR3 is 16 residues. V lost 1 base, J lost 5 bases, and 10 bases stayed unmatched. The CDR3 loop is CASSVTPGGMGETQYF. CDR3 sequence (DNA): TGTGCCAGCAGCGTAACACCAGGGGGCATGGGGGAGACCCAGTACTTC.

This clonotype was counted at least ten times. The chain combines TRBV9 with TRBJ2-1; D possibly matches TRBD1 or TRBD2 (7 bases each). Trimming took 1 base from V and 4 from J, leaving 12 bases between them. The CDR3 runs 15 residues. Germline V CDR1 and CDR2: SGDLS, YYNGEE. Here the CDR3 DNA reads TGTGCCAGCAGCGTATTCCAGGGGGGGTACAATGAGCAGTTCTTC. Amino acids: CASSVFQGGYNEQFF.

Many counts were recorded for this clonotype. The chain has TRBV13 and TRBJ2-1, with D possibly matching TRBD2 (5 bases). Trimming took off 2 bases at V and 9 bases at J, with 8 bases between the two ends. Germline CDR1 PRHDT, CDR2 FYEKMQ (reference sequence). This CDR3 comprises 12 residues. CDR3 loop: CASSLYRGEQFF. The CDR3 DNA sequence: TGTGCCAGCAGCTTATACCGGGGTGAGCAGTTCTTC.

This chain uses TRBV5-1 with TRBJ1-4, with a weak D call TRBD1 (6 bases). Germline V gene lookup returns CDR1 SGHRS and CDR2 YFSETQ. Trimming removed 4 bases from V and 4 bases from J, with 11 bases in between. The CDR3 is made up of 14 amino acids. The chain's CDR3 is CASSPTGLNEKLFF. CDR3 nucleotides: TGCGCCAGCAGCCCGACAGGACTTAATGAAAAACTGTTTTTT.

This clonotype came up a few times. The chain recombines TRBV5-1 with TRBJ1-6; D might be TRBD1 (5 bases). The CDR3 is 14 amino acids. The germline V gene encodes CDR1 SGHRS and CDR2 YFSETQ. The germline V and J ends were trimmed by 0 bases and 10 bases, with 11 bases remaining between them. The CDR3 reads CASSLDPGQSPLHF. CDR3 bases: TGCGCCAGCAGCTTGGATCCAGGGCAATCACCCCTCCACTTT.

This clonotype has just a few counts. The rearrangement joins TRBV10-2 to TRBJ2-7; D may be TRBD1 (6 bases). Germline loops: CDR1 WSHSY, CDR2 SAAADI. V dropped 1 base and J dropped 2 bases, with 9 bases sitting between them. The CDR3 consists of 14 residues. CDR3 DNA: TGCGCCAGCAGTGAGTACAGGGACGCCTACGAGCAGTACTTC. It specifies CASSEYRDAYEQYF.

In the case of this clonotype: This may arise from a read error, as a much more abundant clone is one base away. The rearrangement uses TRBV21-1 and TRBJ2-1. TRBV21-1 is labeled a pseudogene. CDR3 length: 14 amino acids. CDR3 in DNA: TGTGCCAGCCCAAAGGCTGACTCCTGCAATGAGCAGTTCTTC. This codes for CASPKADSCNEQFF.

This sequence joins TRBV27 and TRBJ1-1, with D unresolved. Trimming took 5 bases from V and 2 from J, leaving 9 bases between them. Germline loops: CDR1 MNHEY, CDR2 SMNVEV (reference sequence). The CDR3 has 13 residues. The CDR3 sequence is CASSQKGNTEAFF. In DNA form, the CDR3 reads TGTGCCAGCAGTCAGAAGGGTAACACTGAAGCTTTCTTT.

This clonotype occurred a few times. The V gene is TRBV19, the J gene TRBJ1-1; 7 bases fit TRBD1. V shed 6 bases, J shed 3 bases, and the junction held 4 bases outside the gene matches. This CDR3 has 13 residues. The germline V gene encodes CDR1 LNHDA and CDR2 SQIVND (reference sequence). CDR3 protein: CASRTGPDTEAFF. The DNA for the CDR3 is TGTGCCAGTAGGACAGGGCCAGACACTGAAGCTTTCTTT.

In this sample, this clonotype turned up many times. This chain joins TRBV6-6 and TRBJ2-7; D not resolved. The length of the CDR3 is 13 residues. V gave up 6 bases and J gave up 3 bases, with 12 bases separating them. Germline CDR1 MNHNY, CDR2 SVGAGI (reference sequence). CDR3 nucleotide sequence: TGTGCCAGCAGCACAACAGATATCTACGAGCAGTACTTC. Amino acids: CASSTTDIYEQYF.

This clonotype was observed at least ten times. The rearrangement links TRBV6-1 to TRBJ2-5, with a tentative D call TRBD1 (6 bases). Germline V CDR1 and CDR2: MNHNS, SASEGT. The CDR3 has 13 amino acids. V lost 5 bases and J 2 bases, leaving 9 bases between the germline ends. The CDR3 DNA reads TGTGCCAGCAGTAGGGGACAACAAGAGACCCAGTACTTC. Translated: CASSRGQQETQYF.

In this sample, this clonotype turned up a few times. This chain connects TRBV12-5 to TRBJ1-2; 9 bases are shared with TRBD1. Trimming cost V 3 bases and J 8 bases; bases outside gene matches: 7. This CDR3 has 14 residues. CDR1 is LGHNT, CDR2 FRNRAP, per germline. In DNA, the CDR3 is TGTGCTAGTGGTTTTAACAGGGGGCTGGACGGCTACACCTTC. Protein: CASGFNRGLDGYTF.

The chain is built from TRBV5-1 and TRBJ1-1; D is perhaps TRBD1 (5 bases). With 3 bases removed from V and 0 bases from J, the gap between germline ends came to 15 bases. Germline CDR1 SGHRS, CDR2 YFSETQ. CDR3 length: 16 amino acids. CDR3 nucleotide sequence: TGCGCCAGCAGCTCTGGGGATCGACAGATGAACACTGAAGCTTTCTTT. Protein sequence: CASSSGDRQMNTEAFF.

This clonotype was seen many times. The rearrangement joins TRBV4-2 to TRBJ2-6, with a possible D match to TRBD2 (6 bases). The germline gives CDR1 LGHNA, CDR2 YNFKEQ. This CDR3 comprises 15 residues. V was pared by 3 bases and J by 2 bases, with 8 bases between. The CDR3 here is CASSQEGPGANVLTF. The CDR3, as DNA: TGTGCCAGCAGCCAGGAGGGGCCTGGGGCCAACGTCCTGACTTTC.

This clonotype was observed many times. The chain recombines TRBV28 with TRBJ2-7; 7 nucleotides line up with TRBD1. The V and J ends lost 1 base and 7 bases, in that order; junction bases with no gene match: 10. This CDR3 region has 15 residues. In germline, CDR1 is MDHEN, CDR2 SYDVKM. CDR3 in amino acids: CASSLSGQQLREQYF. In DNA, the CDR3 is TGTGCCAGCAGTTTATCGGGACAGCAATTGCGGGAGCAGTACTTC. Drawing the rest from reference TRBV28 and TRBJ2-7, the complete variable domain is DVKVTQSSRYLVKRTGEKVFLECVQDMDHENMFWYRQDPGLGLRLIYFSYDVKMKEKGDIPEGYSVSREKKERFSLILESASTNQTSMYLCASSLSGQQLREQYFGPGTRLTVT.

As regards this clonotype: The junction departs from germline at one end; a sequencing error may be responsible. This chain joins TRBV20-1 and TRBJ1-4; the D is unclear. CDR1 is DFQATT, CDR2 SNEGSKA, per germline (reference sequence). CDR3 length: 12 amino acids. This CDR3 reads CSASRSNEKRFF. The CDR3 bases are TGCAGTGCTTCCAGATCTAATGAAAAACGGTTTTTT.

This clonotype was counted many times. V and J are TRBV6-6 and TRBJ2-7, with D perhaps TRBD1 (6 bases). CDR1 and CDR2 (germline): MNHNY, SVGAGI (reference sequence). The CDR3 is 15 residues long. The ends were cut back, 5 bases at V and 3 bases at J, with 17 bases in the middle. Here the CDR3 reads CASSPVDRSDYEQYF. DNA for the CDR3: TGTGCCAGCAGTCCTGTGGACAGATCCGACTACGAGCAGTACTTC.

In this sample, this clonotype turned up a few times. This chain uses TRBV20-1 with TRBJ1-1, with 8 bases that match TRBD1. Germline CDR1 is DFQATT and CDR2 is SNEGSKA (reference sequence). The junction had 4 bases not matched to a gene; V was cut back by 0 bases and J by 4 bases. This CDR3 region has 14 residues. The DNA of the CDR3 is TGCAGTGCTAGAGACAGCCAGGGGGCCACTGAAGCTTTCTTT. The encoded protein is CSARDSQGATEAFF.

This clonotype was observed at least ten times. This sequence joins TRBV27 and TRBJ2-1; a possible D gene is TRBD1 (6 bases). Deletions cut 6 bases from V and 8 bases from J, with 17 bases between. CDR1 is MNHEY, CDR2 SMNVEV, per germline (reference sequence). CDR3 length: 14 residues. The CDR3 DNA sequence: TGTGCCAGCAGGAGAACAGGGCCCCTCTATGAGCAGTTCTTC. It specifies CASRRTGPLYEQFF.

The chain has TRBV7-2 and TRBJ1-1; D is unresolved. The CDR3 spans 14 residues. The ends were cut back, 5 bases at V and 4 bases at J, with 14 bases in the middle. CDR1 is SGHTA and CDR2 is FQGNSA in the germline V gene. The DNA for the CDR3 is TGTGCCAGCAGCCCGCGCCGAAGAACCACTGAAGCTTTCTTT. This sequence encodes CASSPRRRTTEAFF.

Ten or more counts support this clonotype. The CDR3 loop reads CASSVGSSGGVSSTDTQYF. Here the CDR3 DNA reads TGTGCCAGCAGCGTAGGATCCAGCGGGGGGGTTTCTAGCACAGATACGCAGTATTTT. The J gene is TRBJ2-3, the V gene TRBV9; 10 bases align to TRBD2. Looked up from germline, CDR1 is SGDLS and CDR2 is YYNGEE. The CDR3 totals 19 residues. J lost 0 bases, V lost 0 bases, and 10 bases had no gene match. The whole variable domain, filled in from reference TRBV9 and TRBJ2-3, reads DSGVTQTPKHLITATGQRVTLRCSPRSGDLSVYWYQQSLDQGLQFLIQYYNGEERAKGNILERFSAQQFPDLHSELNLSSLELGDSALYFCASSVGSSGGVSSTDTQYFGPGTRLTVL.

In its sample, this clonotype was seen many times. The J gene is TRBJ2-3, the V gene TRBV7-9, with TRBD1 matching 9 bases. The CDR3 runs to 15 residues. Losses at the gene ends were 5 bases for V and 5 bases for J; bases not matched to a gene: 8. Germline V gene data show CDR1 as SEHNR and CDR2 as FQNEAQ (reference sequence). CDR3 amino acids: CASSQSGQGKDTQYF. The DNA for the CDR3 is TGTGCCAGCAGCCAATCCGGACAGGGGAAAGATACGCAGTATTTT.

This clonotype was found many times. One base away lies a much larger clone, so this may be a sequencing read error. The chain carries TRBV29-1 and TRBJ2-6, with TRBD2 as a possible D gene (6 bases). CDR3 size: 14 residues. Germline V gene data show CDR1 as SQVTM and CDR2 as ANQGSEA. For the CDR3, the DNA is TGCAGCGTTGGTACGGCGGGCGGGGCCAACGTCCGGACTTTC. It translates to CSVGTAGGANVRTF.

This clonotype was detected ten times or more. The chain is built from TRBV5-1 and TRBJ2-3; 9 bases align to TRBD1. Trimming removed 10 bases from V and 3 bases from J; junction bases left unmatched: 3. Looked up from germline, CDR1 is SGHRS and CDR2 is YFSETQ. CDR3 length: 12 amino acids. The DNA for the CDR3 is TGCGCCTCTGGACAGGGGACAGATACGCAGTATTTT. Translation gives CASGQGTDTQYF.

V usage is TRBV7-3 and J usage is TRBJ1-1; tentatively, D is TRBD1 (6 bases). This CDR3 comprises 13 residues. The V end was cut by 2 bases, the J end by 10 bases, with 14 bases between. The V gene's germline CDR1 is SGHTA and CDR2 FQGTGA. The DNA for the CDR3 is TGTGCCAGCAGCTTATGGGGGGGCTTCGGAGCTTTCTTT. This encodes CASSLWGGFGAFF.

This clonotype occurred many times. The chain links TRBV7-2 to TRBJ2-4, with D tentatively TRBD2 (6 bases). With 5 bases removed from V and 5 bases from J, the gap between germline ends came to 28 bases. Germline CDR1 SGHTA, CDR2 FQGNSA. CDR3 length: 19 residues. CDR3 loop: CASSPRQRANKHRENIQYF. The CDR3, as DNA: TGTGCCAGCAGCCCCAGGCAGCGGGCTAACAAACACCGGGAAAACATTCAGTACTTC.